At least ten counts were recorded for the clone carrying this T cell receptor beta chain. This specimen comes from a study of spatial heterogeneity in lung cancer. Time point indicated: sample taken at primary tumor resection. MiXCR, run by TCRdb on the 5' RACE reads, gives a single entry per CDR3 protein. The data show roughly 23,000 distinct CDR3 sequences, around 5.1% seen once. The CDR3 length is 12 residues. V shed 4 bases and J shed 8 bases, with 11 bases lying between them. Germline CDR1 is MNHEY and CDR2 is SVGEGT. Sequenced here: PBMCs, sampled at surgery. The source is a male donor with early-stage non-small cell lung cancer. J is TRBJ1-2 and V is TRBV6-2 or TRBV6-3; D perhaps matches TRBD1 (5 bases). The DNA for the CDR3 is TGTGCCAGCAGTTCGGGACCCCAAGGCTACACCTTC. It specifies CASSSGPQGYTF.